This T cell receptor beta chain originates from a study of cytomegalovirus exposure and HLA in healthy donors. Study-wide points: There were several of the most significant clusters that appeared linked to common viral pathogens in a later analysis. Later work associated fewer than 20,000 TCR beta sequences with HLA alleles at 0.05 false discovery rate. A later analysis reportedly identified an Asian-associated ancestry cluster as carrying fewer N-insertions than the roughly 700-donor mean.

To note about this clone: Its antigen is not known.

Both 60 Vbeta primers and 13 Jbeta primers went into the PCR. Method: immunoSEQ multiplex PCR; TCRdb's copy keeps in-frame clones and lacks some. The sample has around 78,000 clones, less than 85% seen once. The V gene's germline CDR1 is LNHNV and CDR2 YYDKDF (reference sequence). CDR3 length equals 13 residues. Trimming removed 3 bases from V and 0 bases from J, with 5 bases in between. The sequenced sample was PBMCs. The chain joins TRBV15 to TRBJ1-1; D is unresolved. This clonotype originated in a male donor in good health and CMV-seronegative. CDR3 protein: CATSRGVNTEAFF. CDR3 in DNA: TGTGCCACCAGCAGGGGCGTGAACACTGAAGCTTTCTTT.